These 8 T cell receptor beta chains originate from one sample sequenced in a study of PD-1 blockade in classical Hodgkin lymphoma. This sample's time point: cycle 4 day 1 (C4D1), after about 6 weeks of nivolumab. Brentuximab vedotin exposure varied among the patients, all of whom had relapsed after autologous stem cell transplantation. Magnetic negative selection was used to purify CD4+ T cells from thawed PBMCs. The data were produced by immunoSEQ multiplex PCR, yet TCRdb's version contains in-frame clones alone and is incomplete. The sample carries approximately 18,000 clones, roughly three quarters recorded once. The material sequenced was CD4+ T cells from blood, taken before the fourth cycle of nivolumab. These TCRs come from a human donor with classical Hodgkin lymphoma.

The J gene is TRBJ2-1, the V gene TRBV20-1; D uncertain. Germline V lookup: CDR1 DFQATT, CDR2 SNEGSKA (reference sequence). The CDR3 runs to 11 residues. Trimming took 0 bases from V and 11 from J, leaving 8 bases between them. CDR3 in amino acids: CSARDFRQQFF. The CDR3 DNA is TGCAGTGCTAGAGATTTCCGACAGCAGTTCTTC.

The chain links TRBV5-1 to TRBJ2-7; TRBD2 aligns across 7 bases. Germline V CDR1 and CDR2: SGHRS, YFSETQ. Germline trimming cut 0 bases from V and 1 base from J; bases unmatched to any gene: 7. CDR3 size: 16 residues. The CDR3 sequence: CASSLAAGVTSYEQYF. In DNA form, the CDR3 reads TGCGCCAGCAGCTTGGCCGCGGGAGTAACGTCCTACGAGCAGTACTTC.

The chain carries TRBV7-9 and TRBJ2-7; D gene uncertain. CDR1 SEHNR and CDR2 FQNEAQ come from the germline V gene (reference sequence). The CDR3 runs 11 residues. Between the trimmed V and J ends, which lost 5 bases and 7 bases, there was a span of 9 bases. The CDR3 DNA sequence: TGTGCCAGCAGCCACCTTTGGGAGCAGTACTTC. The encoded protein is CASSHLWEQYF.

The chain carries TRBV6-6 and TRBJ1-3; D gene ambiguous. The CDR3 length is 16 residues. Trimming left V 0 bases short and J 2 bases short, with 11 bases between. The germline V gene has CDR1 MNHNY and CDR2 SVGAGI (reference sequence). The CDR3 region is CASSYSGAVAGNTIYF. CDR3 nucleotides: TGTGCCAGCAGTTACTCGGGCGCGGTTGCTGGAAACACCATATATTTT.

The rearrangement joins TRBV7-8 to TRBJ2-1; unclear D gene. With 6 bases removed from V and 0 bases from J, the gap between germline ends came to 12 bases. Germline-derived CDR1 and CDR2 are SGHVS and FQNEAQ. The CDR3 has 15 residues. The CDR3 loop is CASSPLGTSYNEQFF. The CDR3 coding sequence is TGTGCCAGCAGTCCCTTAGGAACCTCCTACAATGAGCAGTTCTTC.

The genes are TRBV7-9 and TRBJ1-1; D is possibly TRBD1 (6 bases). The CDR3 contains 15 residues. V was cut by 1 base and J by 9 bases, with 18 bases left in between. The germline gives CDR1 SEHNR, CDR2 FQNEAQ (reference sequence). CDR3 nucleotides: TGTGCCAGCAGCTTAGTGTCGGGACAAACAACAAAAGCTTTCTTT. Protein product: CASSLVSGQTTKAFF.

The rearrangement uses TRBV28 and TRBJ2-7; tentatively, D is TRBD1 (6 bases). The CDR3 is 12 amino acids. V shed 2 bases and J shed 9 bases, with 11 bases lying between them. Germline V CDR1 and CDR2: MDHEN, SYDVKM. The CDR3 protein is CASSLGQGWQYF. The CDR3 region has the DNA TGTGCCAGCAGTTTAGGCCAGGGGTGGCAGTACTTC. Supplemented by reference TRBV28 and TRBJ2-7, the full variable domain reads DVKVTQSSRYLVKRTGEKVFLECVQDMDHENMFWYRQDPGLGLRLIYFSYDVKMKEKGDIPEGYSVSREKKERFSLILESASTNQTSMYLCASSLGQGWQYFGPGTRLTVT.

The chain has TRBV30 and TRBJ2-7; the match to TRBD2 covers 8 bases. Losses at the gene ends were 4 bases for V and 9 bases for J; bases not matched to a gene: 11. CDR3 length: 13 amino acids. CDR1 GTSNPN and CDR2 SVGIG come from the germline V gene (reference sequence). The CDR3 DNA is TGTGCCTGGAACCCACTAGCGGAGAAGGGGCAGTACTTC. This translates into CAWNPLAEKGQYF.